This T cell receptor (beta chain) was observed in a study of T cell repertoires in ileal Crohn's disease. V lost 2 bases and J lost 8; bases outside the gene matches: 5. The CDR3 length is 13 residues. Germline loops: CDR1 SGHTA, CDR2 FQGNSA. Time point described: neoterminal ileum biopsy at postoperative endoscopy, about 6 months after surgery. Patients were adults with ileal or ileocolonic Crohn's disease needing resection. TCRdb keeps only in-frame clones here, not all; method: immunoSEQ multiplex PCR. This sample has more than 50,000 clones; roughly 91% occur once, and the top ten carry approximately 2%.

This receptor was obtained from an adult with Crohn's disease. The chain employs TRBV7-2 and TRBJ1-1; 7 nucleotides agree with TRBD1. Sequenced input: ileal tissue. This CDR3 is CASSLRQGGEAFF. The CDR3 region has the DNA TGTGCCAGCAGCTTAAGACAGGGCGGGGAAGCTTTCTTT.